A single sample is the source of the 23 T cell receptor beta chains below, sequenced in a study of blood T cell repertoires in COVID-19. Sequenced by immunoSEQ multiplex PCR; TCRdb stores in-frame clones only, minus some. The sample yields a few hundred thousand clones, about nine tenths seen once. The source material was peripheral blood. The receptors shown here come from a woman younger than 45 with active or convalescent COVID-19.

The genes are TRBV6-6 and TRBJ1-2, with 7 nucleotides matching TRBD1. Germline CDR1 reads MNHNY; CDR2 reads SVGAGI (reference sequence). V was pared by 5 bases and J by 6 bases, with 9 bases of the junction left unmatched. CDR3 length equals 14 residues. The CDR3 here is CASSRLRTGDGYTF. The CDR3 DNA follows: TGTGCCAGCAGTCGCCTTAGGACAGGAGATGGCTACACCTTC.

This sequence joins TRBV12-3 or TRBV12-4 and TRBJ2-3, with 10 bases fitting TRBD1. J lost 11 bases, V lost 5 bases, and 4 bases had no gene match. The CDR3 is 12 residues long. The CDR3 is CASSTGTGEQYF. CDR3 nucleotide sequence: TGTGCCAGCAGTACCGGGACAGGGGAGCAGTATTTT.

Comments on this clone: The sample holds other DNA sequences that translate to the same CDR3. The rearrangement uses TRBV27 and TRBJ1-5, with D unclear. CDR1 MNHEY and CDR2 SMNVEV come from the germline V gene (reference sequence). The germline V and J ends were trimmed by 0 bases and 6 bases, with 6 bases remaining between them. This CDR3 comprises 13 residues. This CDR3 is CASSLSIGQPQHF. For the CDR3, the DNA is TGTGCCAGCAGTTTATCCATCGGTCAGCCCCAGCATTTT.

The V call is TRBV9, the J call TRBJ1-2, with unresolved D. Trimming shortened V by 4 bases and J by 4 bases, and 8 bases separated the two germline ends. The CDR3 runs 12 residues. Germline V lookup: CDR1 SGDLS, CDR2 YYNGEE. The CDR3 bases are TGTGCCAGCAGCCCGCCGGGCTATGGCTACACCTTC. Its translation: CASSPPGYGYTF.

This chain connects TRBV3-1 (or the pseudogene TRBV3-2) to TRBJ1-4, with 7 positions matching TRBD1. With V trimmed by 6 bases and J by 8 bases, 3 bases remained unmatched. CDR3 length: 12 residues. Germline V gene data show CDR1 as LGHDT and CDR2 as YNNKEL (reference sequence). DNA for the CDR3: TGTGCCAGCAGATCCAGGGGGGAAAAACTGTTTTTT. Protein: CASRSRGEKLFF.

The genes are TRBV27 and TRBJ2-3, with D perhaps matching TRBD2 (5 bases). The CDR3 sequence is 13 residues long. Germline loops: CDR1 MNHEY, CDR2 SMNVEV (reference sequence). The ends were cut back, 6 bases at V and 5 bases at J, with 12 bases in the middle. CDR3: CASSPSRGDTQYF. For the CDR3, the DNA is TGTGCCAGCAGCCCGTCTCGGGGAGATACGCAGTATTTT.

The chain is built from TRBV19 and TRBJ2-7; weak D call: TRBD2 (6 bases). Trimming took 5 bases from V and 3 from J, leaving 17 bases between them. The CDR3 consists of 15 residues. Germline loops: CDR1 LNHDA, CDR2 SQIVND (reference sequence). CDR3 DNA: TGTGCCAGTAGTTCCCGGGGGATGGGGATCTACGAGCAGTACTTC. Translation: CASSSRGMGIYEQYF.

This chain joins TRBV29-1 and TRBJ2-1; 10 nucleotides agree with TRBD2. This CDR3 is 15 amino acids long. The junction had 8 bases not matched to a gene; V was cut back by 5 bases and J by 4 bases. The germline gives CDR1 SQVTM, CDR2 ANQGSEA. Here the CDR3 DNA reads TGCAGCGTTCTCGGACTAGCGGAACAATACAATGAGCAGTTCTTC. Its protein is CSVLGLAEQYNEQFF.

The chain uses TRBV7-9 and TRBJ1-1; 7 positions agree with TRBD1. The CDR3 sequence is 12 residues long. CDR1 is SEHNR, CDR2 FQNEAQ, per germline (reference sequence). The trim removed 8 bases at V and 8 bases at J, leaving 8 bases unmatched. Here the CDR3 reads CASDRQGKEAFF. The CDR3 nucleotides read TGTGCCAGCGATCGACAGGGAAAAGAAGCTTTCTTT. Variable domain in full (rest from reference TRBV7-9 and TRBJ1-1): DTGVSQNPRHKITKRGQNVTFRCDPISEHNRLYWYRQTLGQGPEFLTYFQNEAQLEKSRLLSDRFSAERPKGSFSTLEIQRTEQGDSAMYLCASDRQGKEAFFGQGTRLTVV.

The genes are TRBV6-2 or TRBV6-3 and TRBJ2-1; possible D gene TRBD2, 5 bases. Germline V CDR1 and CDR2: MNHEY, SVGEGT. The CDR3 consists of 17 residues. Trimming cost V 5 bases and J 5 bases, with 22 bases left between them. This CDR3 is CASSADSRSLGHNEQFF. CDR3 nucleotides: TGTGCCAGCAGTGCGGACTCCCGGTCTTTGGGTCACAATGAGCAGTTCTTC.

The chain joins TRBV27 to TRBJ2-1; 8 nucleotides line up with TRBD1. The V and J ends lost 5 bases and 9 bases, in that order; junction bases with no gene match: 9. The CDR3 contains 14 residues. Germline lookup yields CDR1 MNHEY and CDR2 SMNVEV (reference sequence). The CDR3 spells CASSASPTGGEQFF. The CDR3, as DNA: TGTGCCAGCAGTGCATCCCCTACAGGGGGTGAGCAGTTCTTC.

The chain uses TRBV11-3 and TRBJ2-5; perhaps D is TRBD1 or TRBD2 (5 bases each). This CDR3 region has 12 residues. V shed 5 bases and J shed 5 bases, with 9 bases lying between them. Germline CDR1 reads SGHNT; CDR2 reads YENEEA. This CDR3 reads CASSLAGETQYF. CDR3 coding DNA: TGTGCCAGCAGCCTAGCAGGGGAGACCCAGTACTTC.

The rearrangement uses TRBV11-2 and TRBJ2-7; D is undetermined. Germline CDR1 is SGHAT and CDR2 is FQNNGV. The CDR3 is 11 residues long. The V gene lost 4 bases and the J gene lost 7 bases, with 8 bases spanning the gap. The CDR3 loop reads CASSSLKEQYF. The CDR3 DNA reads TGTGCCAGCAGCTCTCTAAAGGAGCAGTACTTC.

V and J are TRBV6-5 and TRBJ1-6, with 10 bases aligning to TRBD1. The CDR3 has 15 residues. Germline lookup yields CDR1 MNHEY and CDR2 SVGAGI. J lost 8 bases, V lost 7 bases, and 8 bases had no gene match. As DNA, the CDR3 is TGTGCCAGCAATAGGGGACAGGGGCCTTATTCACCCCTCCACTTT. Protein product: CASNRGQGPYSPLHF.

This chain links TRBV10-1 with TRBJ1-2; 8 nucleotides match TRBD1. CDR1 is WNHNN, CDR2 SYGVQD, per germline (reference sequence). V trimming: 6 bases; J trimming: 2 bases; junction bases outside the gene matches: 2. CDR3 length equals 13 residues. CDR3 DNA sequence: TGCGCCAGCAGCGACAGGGGAAACTATGGCTACACCTTC. Its protein is CASSDRGNYGYTF.

V gene TRBV29-1 combines with J gene TRBJ2-3, with unresolved D. V lost 7 bases and J lost 1, with 9 bases in between. CDR1 is SQVTM, CDR2 ANQGSEA, per germline. The CDR3 totals 12 residues. The CDR3: CSDTEGTDTQYF. The CDR3 nucleotides are TGCAGCGACACCGAGGGCACAGATACGCAGTATTTT.

DNA of the CDR3: TGTGCCAGTAGTGGACAGAACTATGGCTACACCTTC. Encoded protein: CASSGQNYGYTF. The chain links TRBV19 to TRBJ1-2; D possibly corresponds to TRBD1 (6 bases). With 5 bases removed from V and 2 bases from J, the gap between germline ends came to 6 bases. Germline V lookup: CDR1 LNHDA, CDR2 SQIVND (reference sequence). This CDR3 has 12 amino acids.

The chain links TRBV7-9 to TRBJ1-5; D is perhaps TRBD1 (5 bases). Per the germline V gene, CDR1 is SEHNR and CDR2 is FQNEAQ (reference sequence). There are 19 residues in the CDR3. Between the trimmed V and J ends, which lost 1 base and 1 base, there was a span of 20 bases. Here the CDR3 DNA reads TGTGCCAGCAGCTTAGAGGGCCCCTCGGCAGGGCAAAGCAATCAGCCCCAGCATTTT. Amino acid sequence: CASSLEGPSAGQSNQPQHF.

V and J are TRBV9 and TRBJ1-1; maybe TRBD1 (6 bases). Germline V gene sequence: CDR1 SGDLS, CDR2 YYNGEE. V lost 5 bases and J 8 bases, leaving 13 bases between the germline ends. This CDR3 has 12 residues. The CDR3 nucleotides read TGTGCCAGCAGTGGTCAGGGGAAGGAAGCTTTCTTT. Encoded protein: CASSGQGKEAFF.

The chain couples TRBV6-4 to TRBJ2-6, with TRBD1 matching over 7 bases. The CDR3 has 15 amino acids. Unmatched junction bases numbered 3, after V lost 6 bases and J lost 1 base. Per the germline V gene, CDR1 is MRHNA and CDR2 is SNTAGT. The CDR3 nucleotides read TGTGCCAGCAGCTTACAGGGGTCTGGGGCCAACGTCCTGACTTTC. Protein product: CASSLQGSGANVLTF.

This chain uses TRBV28 with TRBJ1-5; TRBD1 might be the D (5 bases). The CDR3 length is 14 residues. CDR1 is MDHEN and CDR2 is SYDVKM in the germline V gene. Deletions cut 5 bases from V and 5 bases from J, with 13 bases between. The CDR3 DNA sequence: TGTGCCAGCAGTCTGACAAAGGGGTATCAGCCCCAGCATTTT. Translated, it gives CASSLTKGYQPQHF.

The chain uses TRBV6-1 and TRBJ2-7; the D gene is possibly TRBD1 (5 bases). CDR1 MNHNS and CDR2 SASEGT come from the germline V gene. This CDR3 has 13 amino acids. V dropped 3 bases and J dropped 6 bases, with 12 bases sitting between them. CDR3 loop: CASSERHRSEQYF. The CDR3 bases are TGTGCCAGCAGTGAGCGGCACAGGAGCGAGCAGTACTTC.

The gene calls are TRBV5-5 and TRBJ2-5, with D possibly matching TRBD1 (6 bases). The CDR3 covers 16 residues. The germline gives CDR1 SGHKS, CDR2 YYEKEE (reference sequence). Trimming took off 1 base at V and 1 base at J, with 14 bases between the two ends. CDR3 sequence: CASSLNVGHIQETQYF. CDR3 bases: TGTGCCAGCAGCTTGAACGTGGGACACATCCAAGAGACCCAGTACTTC.